Detailed here is one T cell receptor (beta chain). These data come from a study of cytomegalovirus exposure and HLA in healthy donors. The study ran its PCR with 60 Vbeta and 13 Jbeta primers. The data were produced by immunoSEQ multiplex PCR, yet TCRdb's version contains in-frame clones alone and is incomplete. The sample includes just over 60,000 clones. The ends lost 6 bases at V and 5 bases at J; junction bases unmatched: 14. The CDR3 covers 16 residues. Germline V gene sequence: CDR1 SQVTM, CDR2 ANQGSEA. The TCR originated in a man younger than 40 in good health and CMV-seropositive. J is TRBJ2-2 and V is TRBV29-1; 8 bases align to TRBD1. Sequenced: PBMCs. The CDR3 DNA reads TGCAGCGTCGGAAAGCAGGGGGCTGTAATGACCGGGGAGCTGTTTTTT. Its translation: CSVGKQGAVMTGELFF.